The rows below give T cell receptor beta chains drawn from one sample of a study of regulatory T cells in long-lasting Graves disease. TCRdb called the multiplex PCR reads again in MiXCR, with one record for every CDR3 protein. Among 650,000 to 850,000 distinct CDR3 sequences listed, 30% were seen once. The source was peripheral blood mononuclear cells (PBMCs), collected when the disease was refractory, from a patient treated with antithyroid drugs. All receptors derive from a female donor with Graves disease. CDR3s include the opening cysteine and the closing phenylalanine or tryptophan. The D gene is left open where the match is weak. Some rows have no size entry. The others give once, few or many, or a class for an expanded clone.

D,V,J,size,DNA,CDR3
.,TRBV2,TRBJ2-7,.,TGTGCCAGCGGTGAGAGCCCTAACCCCTACGAGCAGTACTTC,CASGESPNPYEQYF
TRBD2,TRBV11-2,TRBJ2-7,.,TGTGCCAGCAGCTCGGAAGCGGGATTCTCCTACGAGCAGTACTTC,CASSSEAGFSYEQYF
.,TRBV20-1,TRBJ2-5,.,TGCAGTGCTATTCGGCCGTCACAAGAGACCCAGTACTTC,CSAIRPSQETQYF
.,TRBV13,TRBJ2-7,.,TGTGCCAGCAGCCGATTAACAGGGAAACACGAGCAGTACTTC,CASSRLTGKHEQYF
.,TRBV3-1,TRBJ1-6,few,TGTGCCAGCAGCCAAGCGGTTGGAGGGCCCCGTTCCACCCTCCACTTT,CASSQAVGGPRSTLHF
.,TRBV6-9,TRBJ1-6,many,TGTGCCAGCAGTTACGAGGGACACCGCCGTTCACCCCTCCACTTT,CASSYEGHRRSPLHF
.,TRBV28,TRBJ1-1,many,TGTGCCAGCAAACGAGTATTGAACACTGAAGCTTTCTTT,CASKRVLNTEAFF
.,TRBV7-6,TRBJ1-1,.,TGTGCCAGCAGCTTGGTTTTTGGGGACGAAATGAACACTGAAGCTTTCTTT,CASSLVFGDEMNTEAFF
.,TRBV6-2/TRBV6-3,TRBJ1-5,.,TGTGCCAGCAGTTACGCAACTCGTAGCAATCAGCCCCAGCATTTT,CASSYATRSNQPQHF
.,TRBV20-1,TRBJ1-2,few,TGCAGTGCTAGAGTAACGGGACCCCATTATGGCTACACCTTC,CSARVTGPHYGYTF
.,TRBV20-1,TRBJ2-5,many,TGCAGTGCTAGTGTGGTGGCAGGGCAAGAGACCCAGTACTTC,CSASVVAGQETQYF
.,TRBV12-3/TRBV12-4,TRBJ2-5,many,TGTGCCAGCAGTGATTGGGGTCGGACCCAGTACTTC,CASSDWGRTQYF
.,TRBV7-9,TRBJ1-5,few,TGTGCCAGCAGCTTTCAGAATCAGCCCCAGCATTTT,CASSFQNQPQHF
TRBD1,TRBV6-2/TRBV6-3,TRBJ1-1,.,TGTGCCAGCAGTGACCGGACAGGGATGAACACTGAAGCTTTCTTT,CASSDRTGMNTEAFF
.,TRBV9,TRBJ2-7,.,TGTGCCAGCAGCGTAGGCAGGGGAGACTACTACGAGCAGTACTTC,CASSVGRGDYYEQYF
TRBD1,TRBV28,TRBJ1-2,many,TGTGCCAGCATCCTTTCAGGGGGACGGGGCTACACCTTC,CASILSGGRGYTF
TRBD2,TRBV12-3/TRBV12-4,TRBJ2-2,many,TGTGCCAGCAGTTCGACTAGCGGAAGGGTCGGGGAGCTGTTTTTT,CASSSTSGRVGELFF
.,TRBV30,TRBJ1-2,.,TGTGCCTGGAGTTCAACCGAGACAGGAAACTATGGCTACACCTTC,CAWSSTETGNYGYTF
TRBD2,TRBV29-1,TRBJ2-7,.,TGCAGCGTTATAGGGACTAGCGGTTTCAGCTCCTACGAGCAGTACTTC,CSVIGTSGFSSYEQYF
.,TRBV3-1,TRBJ1-1,.,TGTGCCAGCAGCTCGGGGACACGGTCGGCTGAAGCTTTCTTT,CASSSGTRSAEAFF
.,TRBV5-1,TRBJ2-7,.,TGCGCCAGCAGCTTCGAGTACGAGCAGTACTTC,CASSFEYEQYF
.,TRBV12-3/TRBV12-4,TRBJ1-4,few,TGTGCCAGCAGCCGGGGACGGATTAATGAAAAACTGTTTTTT,CASSRGRINEKLFF
.,TRBV28,TRBJ1-1,many,TGTGCCAGCAGTTTATTGTACGCAACTGAAGCTTTCTTT,CASSLLYATEAFF
.,TRBV19,TRBJ1-2,few,TGTGCCAGTAGTCCACCGATCCCTGACTATGGCTACACCTTC,CASSPPIPDYGYTF
TRBD1,TRBV29-1,TRBJ1-1,.,TGCAGCGTTGAAGATCGGCCAGGGACAGGGGCTGAAGCTTTCTTT,CSVEDRPGTGAEAFF
.,TRBV11-2,TRBJ1-1,few,TGTGCCAGCAGCTTCTCGGGACAAGGTGGGACTGAAGCTTTCTTT,CASSFSGQGGTEAFF
TRBD1,TRBV12-3/TRBV12-4,TRBJ1-4,few,TGTGCCAGCAGTAACATCCAGAGTTATCAGGGGGCGCTCGAAAAACTGTTTTTT,CASSNIQSYQGALEKLFF
TRBD1,TRBV29-1,TRBJ1-2,few,TGCAGCGTGCGGGACAGCACCTATGGCTACACCTTC,CSVRDSTYGYTF
TRBD1,TRBV29-1,TRBJ2-7,few,TGCAGCGTGGAGACAGGGGGAAGCTACGAGCAGTACTTC,CSVETGGSYEQYF
.,TRBV10-3,TRBJ1-5,.,TGTGCCATCAGCAACAACAGGGAAGAACAGCCCCAGCATTTT,CAISNNREEQPQHF
.,TRBV5-1,TRBJ2-7,.,TGCGCCAGCAGCTTGTTACAGGGTCGGGAGCAGTACTTC,CASSLLQGREQYF
TRBD1,TRBV5-1,TRBJ1-3,.,TGCGCCAGCAGCTCACGTAAAAAGACAGGGGCCACGAAATCTGGAAACACCATATATTTT,CASSSRKKTGATKSGNTIYF
.,TRBV3-1,TRBJ1-6,.,TGTGCCAGCAGCCAAGATACTTCTGATTCACCCCTCCACTTT,CASSQDTSDSPLHF
.,TRBV19,TRBJ2-3,.,TGTGCCAGTAGTATCGTCCCCAGGGGAACGGGAGATTGGTATACGCAGTATTTT,CASSIVPRGTGDWYTQYF
TRBD1,TRBV3-1,TRBJ1-4,many,TGTGCCAGCAGCCAATGGGGGACAGGCAATGAAAAACTGTTTTTT,CASSQWGTGNEKLFF
.,TRBV25-1,TRBJ2-5,few,TGTGCCAGCAGTGAAGAGTTTATCGGGGTCGGGACCCAGTACTTC,CASSEEFIGVGTQYF
TRBD1,TRBV5-5,TRBJ2-2,.,TGTGCCAGCAGCCTCCTGCTTGGGGGACAGGGGTCCGGGGAGCTGTTTTTT,CASSLLLGGQGSGELFF
TRBD2,TRBV28,TRBJ2-7,many,TGTGCCAGCAGTCCCCCAGGACTAGCGGGAAGAGGCTACGAGCAGTACTTC,CASSPPGLAGRGYEQYF
.,TRBV28,TRBJ1-1,many,TGTGCCAGCAGCATCGGGGCGGGGGGGCGCACTGAAGCTTTCTTT,CASSIGAGGRTEAFF
TRBD1,TRBV24-1,TRBJ2-2,few,TGTGCCACCAGTGACACGGACAGGGAATTAAACCGGGAGCTGTTTTTT,CATSDTDRELNRELFF
.,TRBV9,TRBJ1-2,many,TGTGCCAGCAGCGTTGAGGGGGACTATGGCTACACCTTC,CASSVEGDYGYTF
TRBD2,TRBV30,TRBJ2-7,.,TGTGCCTGGAGTGGGACTAGCGGGGGTCCCTTCGAGCAGTACTTC,CAWSGTSGGPFEQYF
TRBD1,TRBV19,TRBJ1-5,few,TGTGCCAGTAGTAGCGAGACAGGGTACGACCAGCCCCAGCATTTT,CASSSETGYDQPQHF
TRBD1,TRBV19,TRBJ2-2,.,TGTGCCAGTAGTATAGATCCGATACAGGGGACCGTCATCGGGGAGCTGTTTTTT,CASSIDPIQGTVIGELFF
TRBD1,TRBV6-1,TRBJ1-2,.,TGTGCCAGCAAAACGACAGGGGGCAATGGCTACACCTTC,CASKTTGGNGYTF
.,TRBV6-2/TRBV6-3,TRBJ2-2,few,TGTGCCAGCAGTTCTAGGTGGGGTCAGACGAACACCGGGGAGCTGTTTTTT,CASSSRWGQTNTGELFF
.,TRBV20-1,TRBJ1-3,.,TGCAGTGCCGGCTGGGGAAGGGGAAACACCATATATTTT,CSAGWGRGNTIYF
TRBD2,TRBV5-1,TRBJ2-7,.,TGCGCCAGCAGCTTGGCTAAGACTAGCGCTTCCTACGAGCAGTACTTC,CASSLAKTSASYEQYF
.,TRBV15,TRBJ2-2,few,TGTGCCACCAGCTCCATTTTGGGGGTGAACACCGGGGAGCTGTTTTTT,CATSSILGVNTGELFF
.,TRBV6-1,TRBJ1-3,.,TGTGCCAGCAGTGAAGGGCAGGGCACTGGAAACACCATATATTTT,CASSEGQGTGNTIYF
TRBD1,TRBV3-1,TRBJ1-2,.,TGTGCCAGCAGCCAAGATCGACAGGGATGGGTCTATGGCTACACCTTC,CASSQDRQGWVYGYTF
TRBD1,TRBV5-1,TRBJ1-1,few,TGCGCCAGCAGCTTGGCACAGGGGAACTCTGAAGCTTTCTTT,CASSLAQGNSEAFF
.,TRBV11-2,TRBJ1-1,few,TGTGCCAGCAGCTTAGAGGGGGCGGGAAGCACTGAAGCTTTCTTT,CASSLEGAGSTEAFF
.,TRBV11-2,TRBJ1-1,few,TGTGCCAGCAGCTTATGGGAGGCTATGAACACTGAAGCTTTCTTT,CASSLWEAMNTEAFF